These T cell receptor beta chains were read from a single sample in a study of T-cell memory formation after mild COVID-19. TCRdb re-analysed the 5' RACE reads in MiXCR, keeping a single row per CDR3 protein. The table shows 170,000 or so distinct CDR3 sequences, with around a third occurring only once. The specimen was PBMCs or a T cell subset sorted from them (not recorded which). These receptor sequences come from an adult woman who had mild COVID-19 (a few samples of this study predate the infection). Cell type and time point are not known. Each CDR3 is given with its conserved first and last residue. The D gene is left open where the match is weak. Rows may omit the clone size; those that give it use once, few, many or a size class.

-	TRBV24-1	15	TRBJ1-1	-	TGTGCCACCAGTGATCCGCGGACGAGGGGCGCTGAAGCTTTCTTT	CATSDPRTRGAEAFF
TRBD1	TRBV7-2	18	TRBJ2-5	few	TGTGCCAGCAGCTTCGTTACGGGACAGGGGGCGAAGTCGGGGACCCAGTACTTC	CASSFVTGQGAKSGTQYF
-	TRBV28	11	TRBJ2-1	-	TGTGCCAGCAGTTTATTCCAGGAGCAGTTCTTC	CASSLFQEQFF
TRBD2	TRBV2	15	TRBJ2-1	few	TGTGCCAGCAGTGCAGCGGGGGGGCCCTACAATGAGCAGTTCTTC	CASSAAGGPYNEQFF
-	TRBV30	15	TRBJ2-1	-	TGTGCCTGGAGTGTATACGACGGCGGGTACAATGAGCAGTTCTTC	CAWSVYDGGYNEQFF
TRBD1	TRBV5-1	15	TRBJ2-7	many	TGCGCCAGCAGCGTAGACAGGGAAGATGGCTACGAGCAGTACTTC	CASSVDREDGYEQYF
TRBD1	TRBV4-2	15	TRBJ1-1	-	TGTGCCAGCAGCCCCCCGGCCGACAGGGGGGCTGAAGCTTTCTTT	CASSPPADRGAEAFF
-	TRBV5-1	16	TRBJ2-1	few	TGCGCCAGCAGCTTGGTCACAGGAGGTTTGGGCATTGAGCAGTTCTTC	CASSLVTGGLGIEQFF
-	TRBV4-3	13	TRBJ2-2	few	TGCGCCAGCAGCCACGCCCTAGCGGGGGAGCTGTTTTTT	CASSHALAGELFF
-	TRBV29-1	15	TRBJ1-2	-	TGCAGCGTTGAAAGGTGGCAGGGACCCAACTATGGCTACACCTTC	CSVERWQGPNYGYTF
-	TRBV7-6	20	TRBJ2-1	-	TGTGCCAGCAGCTTAGGATTCGGCGGTTCCACGCCTAGCTCCTACAATGAGCAGTTCTTC	CASSLGFGGSTPSSYNEQFF
TRBD1	TRBV5-1	14	TRBJ2-7	-	TGCGCCAGCAGGCGGGCGACAGGGGACCACGAGCAGTACTTC	CASRRATGDHEQYF
TRBD2	TRBV5-1	14	TRBJ2-7	-	TGCGCCAGCAGCTCGGGACTAGCGGCCTACGAGCAGTACTTC	CASSSGLAAYEQYF
-	TRBV9	15	TRBJ2-3	few	TGTGCCAGCAGCGTAGTCGGTCAGTACACAGATACGCAGTATTTT	CASSVVGQYTDTQYF
TRBD1	TRBV27	16	TRBJ2-2	once	TGTGCCAGCAGTTTATCGGGGACAGGGTTTGACGGGGAGCTGTTTTTT	CASSLSGTGFDGELFF
-	TRBV6-5	15	TRBJ2-7	few	TGTGCCAGCAGTTACTCGGGGGACGGTACCTACGAGCAGTACTTC	CASSYSGDGTYEQYF
-	TRBV20-1	14	TRBJ2-5	-	TGCAGTGCTACCGCCGGGCCCTGGGGAGAGACCCAGTACTTC	CSATAGPWGETQYF
-	TRBV12-3/TRBV12-4	13	TRBJ2-7	-	TGTGCCAGCAGTTTAGCCGGTCGGCAGGAGCTGTTATTC	CASSLAGRQELLF
TRBD1	TRBV7-2	14	TRBJ2-1	few	TGTGCCAGCAGCCTCGACAGGGGCCGGTATGAGCAGTTCTTC	CASSLDRGRYEQFF
-	TRBV11-2	14	TRBJ1-5	-	TGTGCCAGCAGCTTAGGGACATCTAATCAGCCCCAGCATTTT	CASSLGTSNQPQHF
-	TRBV7-2	13	TRBJ1-6	-	TGTGCCAGCAGCTTGGAAGGGTGGACACCCCTCCACTTT	CASSLEGWTPLHF
TRBD2	TRBV20-1	16	TRBJ2-1	few	TGCAGTGCTAGACCGGGACTAGCGGCCTCCTACAATGAGCAGTTCTTC	CSARPGLAASYNEQFF
-	TRBV7-9	12	TRBJ2-7	-	TGTGCCAGCAGCACCCAAAGGGGGGAGCAGTACTTC	CASSTQRGEQYF
-	TRBV9	16	TRBJ2-3	once	TGTGCCAGCAGCGTTAGAGACAGCTCTAGCACAGATACGCAGTATTTT	CASSVRDSSSTDTQYF
-	TRBV7-9	12	TRBJ1-2	-	TGTGCCAGCAGCCCCATCCCCTATGGCTACACCTTC	CASSPIPYGYTF